Shown below are 2 T cell receptor beta chains from a single sample sequenced in a study of T cells in women clearing cervical HPV infection (dated by TCRdb to between 2018 and 2020). The library was prepared using the immunoSEQ multiplex PCR assay. The table comes from immuneACCESS by way of TCRdb, which keeps in-frame sequences with V and J called. Part of the clones is missing from these tables; in studies checked, under half for an unresolved V gene and the rest for unknown reasons. Per the sample table, the count is roughly 42,000 clones. The ten largest clonotypes hold 1% to 1.5% of the sample. The sample was blood buffy coat. The receptors were gathered from a woman aged 18 to 75 with a cervical HPV16 infection that either progressed to CIN3+ or cleared (not recorded which).

Remarks on this clone: The CDR3 goes on 3 residues after the read ends, and that part is filled in from the germline J gene. The rearrangement uses TRBV7-9 and TRBJ2-1; D is unclear. V shed 4 bases and J shed 8 bases, with 12 bases lying between them. The germline CDR1 and CDR2 sequences are SEHNR and FQNEAQ (reference sequence). This CDR3 region has 13 residues. CDR3 bases read: TGTGCCAGCAGCTCTAACTGGGCACATGAG. Amino acid sequence: CASSSNWAHE. The entire CDR3 sequence reads CASSSNWAHEQFF.

Note on this clone: The read ends 3 residues shy of where the CDR3 ends; the end is completed using the germline J gene. V is TRBV6-1 and J is TRBJ2-3; TRBD2 aligns across 10 bases. Germline-derived CDR1 and CDR2 are MNHNS and SASEGT. V trimming: 4 bases; J trimming: 1 base; junction bases outside the gene matches: 5. The CDR3 spans 16 residues. CDR3 DNA (partial): TGTGCCAGCAGTGTAAGACTAGCGGGTGGCACAGATACG. Translation gives CASSVRLAGGTDT. The CDR3 in full is CASSVRLAGGTDTQYF.